This TCR beta chain comes out of a study of blood T cell repertoires in COVID-19. Across the whole study: Sites across the United States, Italy and Spain contributed samples from acute and convalescent COVID-19. From T cells, B-cell-depleted T cells, or PBMCs came the material, which was cDNA or gDNA.

Per the authors' pipeline: Scientists estimated how many nucleated cells there were by amplifying reference gene primers. Libraries were prepared by immunoSEQ multiplex PCR; TCRdb keeps only in-frame clonotypes and omits some of them. V and J calls plus clone size are reproduced from that table; the DNA served to infer D and trimming. The table lists roughly 81,000 clones, 90% to 95% of them singletons. Per germline, CDR1 MDHEN and CDR2 SYDVKM. This CDR3 is 16 amino acids long. The trim removed 2 bases at V and 0 bases at J, leaving 3 bases unmatched. Input material: peripheral blood. This TCR derives from a woman in her forties or fifties in a cohort sampled during active COVID-19. The rearrangement uses TRBV28 and TRBJ1-4; 7 nucleotides line up with TRBD1. CDR3 sequence reads: CASSLGRGATNEKLFF. CDR3 coding DNA: TGTGCCAGCAGTTTAGGCAGGGGGGCAACTAATGAAAAACTGTTTTTT.